The T cell receptor (beta chain) described here comes from a study of T cells after posttransplantation cyclophosphamide. Study-level results: TRB overlap between skin or GI tissue T cells and blood was limited. TRB clonality was highly associated with recipient CMV seropositivity and reactivation. Donor-recipient repertoire similarity was low at 1-2 months, rising over year one.

The data were produced by immunoSEQ multiplex PCR, yet TCRdb's version contains in-frame clones alone and is incomplete. There are tens of thousands of clones in the sample, none observed a single time. Points on this clone: The antigen remains unidentified.

Trimming removed 6 bases from V and 6 bases from J; junction bases left unmatched: 15. The germline CDR1 and CDR2 sequences are SGHRS and YFSETQ. The CDR3 totals 16 residues. The clonotype originates from a woman between 45 and 60 years old in good health and a related stem cell transplant donor. The chain uses TRBV5-1 and TRBJ1-2, with 9 bases identical to TRBD1. Sequenced: PBMCs. The chain's CDR3 is CASKETPGQGMDGYTF. The DNA for the CDR3 is TGCGCCAGCAAGGAGACCCCGGGACAGGGAATGGATGGCTACACCTTC.